This T cell receptor (beta chain) was captured by sequencing in a study of OX40 agonist ivuxolimab in advanced cancers. Regarding the study as a whole: Both CD4+ and CD8+ T cell populations in blood had undergone clonal expansion by week 6 at 0.1 to 3.0 mg/kg.

This clone was counted between two and nine times. What it recognizes is unknown. Germline V gives CDR1 MNHNY, CDR2 SVGAGI (reference sequence). The CDR3 extends over 12 amino acids. Trimming shortened V by 6 bases and J by 3 bases, and 8 bases separated the two germline ends. Assay: immunoSEQ multiplex PCR; the TCRdb copy retains only in-frame clones and omits some. The sample comprises fewer than 14,000 clones, just under 75% of which are singletons, and roughly 37% rests with the top ten. This specimen was CD4+ or CD8+ T cells sorted from blood, taken in a trial of the OX40 agonist ivuxolimab. The chain carries TRBV6-6 and TRBJ1-1, with D hard to call. This TCR derives from an adult with an advanced solid tumor such as melanoma, head and neck, liver or kidney cancer. The CDR3 spells CASRPGYTEAFF. CDR3 nucleotide sequence: TGTGCCAGCAGGCCCGGTTACACTGAAGCTTTCTTT.